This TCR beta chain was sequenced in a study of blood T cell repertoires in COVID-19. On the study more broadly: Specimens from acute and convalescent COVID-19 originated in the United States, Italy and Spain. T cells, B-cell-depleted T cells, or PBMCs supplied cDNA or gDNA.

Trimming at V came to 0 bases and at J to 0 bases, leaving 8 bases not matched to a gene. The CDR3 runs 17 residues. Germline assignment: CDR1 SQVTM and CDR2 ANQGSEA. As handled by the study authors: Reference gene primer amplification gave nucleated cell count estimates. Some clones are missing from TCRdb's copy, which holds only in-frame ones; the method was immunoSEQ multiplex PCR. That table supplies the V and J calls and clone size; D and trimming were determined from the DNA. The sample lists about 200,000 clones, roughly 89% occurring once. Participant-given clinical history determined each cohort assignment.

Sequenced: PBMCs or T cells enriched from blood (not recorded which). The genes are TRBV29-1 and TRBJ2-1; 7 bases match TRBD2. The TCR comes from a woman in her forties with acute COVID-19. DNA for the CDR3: TGCAGCGTTGAAGAGGGAGGTCTAGCGGCCTCCTACAATGAGCAGTTCTTC. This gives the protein CSVEEGGLAASYNEQFF.